These 20 T cell receptor beta chains came from one sample sequenced in a study of siplizumab effects on memory and regulatory T cells (dated 2019 in TCRdb). Receptor libraries were prepared by the immunoSEQ multiplex PCR assay. TCRdb stores this immuneACCESS table with in-frame sequences only. Part of the clones is absent; in the studies checked, under half of the shortfall reflects unresolved V genes, and no reason is known for the rest. The sample has around 72,000 clones on record, more than 80% of them singletons. The ten largest clones add up to around 30% of the sample. Sequencing was carried out using CD8+ T cells sorted from blood. The receptor set was obtained from a human donor in good health.

CDR3 protein: CASSPPEDSHNEQFF. In DNA, the CDR3 is TGTGCCAGCAGTCCACCCGAGGACAGCCACAATGAGCAGTTCTTC. The chain uses TRBV2 and TRBJ2-1; a possible D gene is TRBD1 (6 bases). This CDR3 region has 15 residues. V was clipped by 5 bases and J by 5 bases, with 16 bases between them. The germline V gene has CDR1 SNHLY and CDR2 FYNNEI.

This clone was observed once. This chain connects TRBV7-9 to TRBJ2-5; the D is unclear. Germline V lookup: CDR1 SEHNR, CDR2 FQNEAQ (reference sequence). This CDR3 has 15 amino acids. Trimming shortened V by 3 bases and J by 2 bases, and 13 bases separated the two germline ends. In nucleotides, the CDR3 is TGTGCCAGCAGCTTTCAGTTAGCAATTCAAGAGACCCAGTACTTC. Protein: CASSFQLAIQETQYF.

The V call is TRBV6-5, the J call TRBJ2-7; D might be TRBD1 or TRBD2, each matching 5 bases. The CDR3 is 12 amino acids. Germline CDR1 reads MNHEY; CDR2 reads SVGAGI. V lost 7 bases and J lost 4, with 11 bases in between. DNA for the CDR3: TGTGCCAGCAACGGGGACCGTTACGAGCAGTACTTC. Protein product: CASNGDRYEQYF.

The rearrangement uses TRBV11-3 and TRBJ2-7, with D possibly TRBD1 on 6 matching bases. CDR1 SGHNT and CDR2 YENEEA come from the germline V gene. The CDR3 is 14 residues long. V was trimmed by 4 bases and J by 6 bases, leaving 16 bases between them. The CDR3 sequence: CASSSGAYLSEQYF. The CDR3 DNA reads TGTGCCAGCAGCTCAGGGGCATATCTCTCCGAGCAGTACTTC.

The gene calls are TRBV6-4 and TRBJ2-2; 7 positions agree with TRBD1. V dropped 4 bases and J dropped 3; count of bases not matched to a gene: 14. The CDR3 is 18 amino acids. Germline V gene lookup returns CDR1 MRHNA and CDR2 SNTAGT. CDR3 loop: CASSVNLGTAFYTGELFF. CDR3 bases: TGTGCCAGCAGTGTCAATTTAGGGACAGCGTTCTACACCGGGGAGCTGTTTTTT.

This chain connects TRBV11-3 to TRBJ2-5, with 9 bases aligning to TRBD1. Germline CDR1 SGHNT, CDR2 YENEEA. With V trimmed by 5 bases and J by 5 bases, 12 bases remained unmatched. This CDR3 has 16 residues. The CDR3 coding sequence is TGTGCCAGCAGCCCCCAGGACAGGGGAAGGGAGGAGACCCAGTACTTC. Its translation: CASSPQDRGREETQYF.

Regarding this clone: This CDR3 is also generated by other DNA sequences in the sample. The chain carries TRBV19 and TRBJ2-7; either TRBD1 or TRBD2 may fit D (5 bases each). Trimming shortened V by 7 bases and J by 7 bases, and 20 bases separated the two germline ends. Germline V lookup: CDR1 LNHDA, CDR2 SQIVND (reference sequence). This CDR3 spans 14 amino acids. CDR3 sequence: CASKTGHGSWEQYF. CDR3 DNA: TGTGCCAGTAAAACGGGGCACGGAAGCTGGGAGCAGTACTTC.

V and J are TRBV15 and TRBJ2-3, with D perhaps being TRBD1 or TRBD2 (5 bases each). The V gene lost 2 bases and the J gene lost 3 bases, with 18 bases spanning the gap. The CDR3 runs to 17 residues. The germline V gene encodes CDR1 LNHNV and CDR2 YYDKDF (reference sequence). The CDR3 region has the DNA TGTGCCACCAGCAGATCCCGGGACCGGTATAAAACAGATACGCAGTATTTT. The encoded protein is CATSRSRDRYKTDTQYF.

The chain has TRBV27 and TRBJ1-5, with no clear D. There are 15 residues in the CDR3. Germline V gene lookup returns CDR1 MNHEY and CDR2 SMNVEV (reference sequence). V lost 3 bases and J lost 3, with 12 bases in between. CDR3 bases: TGTGCCAGCAGTTTGTCGTTGGGATCCAATCAGCCCCAGCATTTT. This encodes CASSLSLGSNQPQHF.

This chain joins TRBV14 and TRBJ1-3, with D unclear. This CDR3 has 16 amino acids. Trimming shortened V by 0 bases and J by 1 base, and 10 bases separated the two germline ends. Germline values: CDR1 SGHDN, CDR2 FVKESK. The CDR3 spells CASSQDGSWSGNTIYF. DNA of the CDR3: TGTGCCAGCAGCCAAGACGGCAGCTGGTCTGGAAACACCATATATTTT. Looking up the rest from reference TRBV14 and TRBJ1-3 gives the full variable domain: EAGVTQFPSHSVIEKGQTVTLRCDPISGHDNLYWYRRVMGKEIKFLLHFVKESKQDESGMPNNRFLAERTGGTYSTLKVQPAELEDSGVYFCASSQDGSWSGNTIYFGEGSWLTVV.

This clone was seen a single time. The gene calls are TRBV7-9 and TRBJ2-5; TRBD2 agrees at 7 bases. CDR3 length equals 15 residues. The ends lost 8 bases at V and 1 base at J; junction bases unmatched: 10. Germline V gene data show CDR1 as SEHNR and CDR2 as FQNEAQ (reference sequence). CDR3 DNA sequence: TGTGCCAGCCAGAAAGAGGCTAGCGGCCAAGAGACCCAGTACTTC. Its translation is CASQKEASGQETQYF.

J is TRBJ1-3 and V is TRBV11-1, with unresolved D. The ends were cut back, 2 bases at V and 0 bases at J, with 8 bases in the middle. The germline gives CDR1 SGHAT, CDR2 FQDESV (reference sequence). The CDR3 loop spans 15 amino acids. CDR3 protein: CASSLIGYSGNTIYF. The CDR3 DNA is TGTGCCAGCAGCTTAATCGGGTACTCTGGAAACACCATATATTTT.

The gene calls are TRBV28 and TRBJ1-5; D gene uncertain. Looked up from germline, CDR1 is MDHEN and CDR2 is SYDVKM. This CDR3 spans 13 amino acids. The ends were cut back, 6 bases at V and 1 base at J, with 7 bases in the middle. CDR3 nucleotides: TGTGCCAGCAGACCAGGAAGCAATCAGCCCCAGCATTTT. Its protein is CASRPGSNQPQHF.

This clone was seen only once. V and J are TRBV6-5 and TRBJ1-3; D is undetermined. Trimming shortened V by 1 base and J by 1 base, and 8 bases separated the two germline ends. The CDR3 is 15 amino acids. CDR1 and CDR2 from the germline V gene are MNHEY and SVGAGI. DNA of the CDR3: TGTGCCAGCAGTTACTATAGATTATCTGGAAACACCATATATTTT. Translation: CASSYYRLSGNTIYF.

This clone was observed a single time. This chain uses TRBV7-9 with TRBJ2-7, with D perhaps matching TRBD1 or TRBD2 (5 bases each). The CDR3 is 14 amino acids. From germline, CDR1 is SEHNR and CDR2 FQNEAQ (reference sequence). V dropped 5 bases and J dropped 2 bases, with 13 bases sitting between them. CDR3: CASSRWDGPYEQYF. CDR3 nucleotide sequence: TGTGCCAGCAGCCGTTGGGACGGACCCTACGAGCAGTACTTC.

The chain joins TRBV9 to TRBJ1-1, with 7 bases identical to TRBD1. The V gene end was trimmed by 3 bases and the J gene end by 0 bases; junction bases not matched to a gene: 14. The CDR3 is 18 amino acids. Looked up from germline, CDR1 is SGDLS and CDR2 is YYNGEE. CDR3 DNA: TGTGCCAGCAGCGGCCCCCGGACAGGAATAAACATGAACACTGAAGCTTTCTTT. Amino acid sequence: CASSGPRTGINMNTEAFF.

About this clone: The identical CDR3 is also encoded by other nucleotide sequences in the sample. The chain joins TRBV5-1 to TRBJ2-1; the D gene is possibly TRBD2 (6 bases). The length of the CDR3 is 12 residues. Germline V gene data show CDR1 as SGHRS and CDR2 as YFSETQ. V lost 7 bases, J lost 6 bases, and 11 bases lay in between. The CDR3 DNA follows: TGCGCCAGCGGGTACGGGGGCAATGAGCAGTTCTTC. Protein: CASGYGGNEQFF.

Concerning this clone itself: At one end, the junction sequence differs from germline, possibly due to a read error. The chain carries TRBV19 and TRBJ2-1; weak D call: TRBD2 (5 bases). The CDR3 totals 13 residues. Germline V CDR1 and CDR2: LNHDA, SQIVND (reference sequence). CDR3 amino acids: CASSIGLTNAQFF. CDR3 nucleotides: TGTGCCAGTAGTATCGGACTGACCAATGCGCAGTTCTTC.

The gene calls are TRBV15 and TRBJ1-2; D is possibly TRBD1 (6 bases). Trimming stripped 1 base from V and 0 bases from J, with 9 bases between. The CDR3 is made up of 15 amino acids. Germline CDR1 LNHNV, CDR2 YYDKDF (reference sequence). The CDR3 sequence is CATSRVSGANYGYTF. The CDR3 nucleotides read TGTGCCACCAGCAGAGTCTCAGGGGCTAACTATGGCTACACCTTC.

This chain connects TRBV2 to TRBJ2-3; tentatively, D is TRBD1 or TRBD2 (6 bases each). Trimming pared 6 bases from V and 0 bases from J, leaving 31 bases between. The CDR3 covers 21 residues. Per germline, CDR1 SNHLY and CDR2 FYNNEI. The CDR3 DNA follows: TGTGCCAGCAGAGTTAGCTCCGGGGGCGAGGATCGGGTGCGGAGCACAGATACGCAGTATTTT. It specifies CASRVSSGGEDRVRSTDTQYF.